This T cell receptor (beta chain) was obtained from a study of T cell clonality in common variable immunodeficiency. Notes on the study in general: Common variable immunodeficiency TCR beta sequences reportedly had fewer deletions and N-nucleotide insertions. TCRbeta clonality was increased in CVID versus healthy controls.

Of note for this clone: Its antigen is unidentified.

Sequencing was performed with immunoSEQ multiplex PCR; in TCRdb, only in-frame clones are kept and a portion is missing. Listed for the sample are roughly 52,000 clones, none seen a single time. The receptor was derived from a person aged 18 to 75 in good health. What was sequenced was peripheral blood mononuclear cells.

CDR3 in amino acids: CASSLTQGEKLFF. The part of the CDR3 DNA that was read is TGTGCCAGCAGCTTAACTCAGGGGGAAAAG. The genes are TRBV7-3 and TRBJ2-2; 7 bases are a match to TRBD1. The read finishes 3 residues shy of the CDR3 end, and the germline J gene is used to complete it. The germline V gene has CDR1 SGHTA and CDR2 FQGTGA. The CDR3 is 13 amino acids.